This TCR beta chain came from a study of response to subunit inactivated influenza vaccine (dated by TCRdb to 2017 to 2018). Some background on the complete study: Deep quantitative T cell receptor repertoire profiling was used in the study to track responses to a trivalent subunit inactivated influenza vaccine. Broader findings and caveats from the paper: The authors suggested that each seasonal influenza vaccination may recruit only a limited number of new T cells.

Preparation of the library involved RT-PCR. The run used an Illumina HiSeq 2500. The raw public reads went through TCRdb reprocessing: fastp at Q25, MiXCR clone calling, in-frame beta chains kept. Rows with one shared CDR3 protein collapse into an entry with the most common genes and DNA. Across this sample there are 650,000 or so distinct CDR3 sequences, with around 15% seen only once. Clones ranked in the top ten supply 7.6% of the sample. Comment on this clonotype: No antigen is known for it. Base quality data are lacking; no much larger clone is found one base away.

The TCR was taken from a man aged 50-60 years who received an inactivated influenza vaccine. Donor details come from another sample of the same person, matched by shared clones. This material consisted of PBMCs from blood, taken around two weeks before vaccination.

The DNA sequence reads TGTGCCAGCAGCCACGGACTAGCGGACTACAATGAGCAGTTCTTC. Translated, it gives CASSHGLADYNEQFF. The chain is encoded by TRBV7-9 joined to TRBJ2-1, and TRBD2 matches 10 of the central bases. The CDR3 holds 15 amino acids from the cysteine to the phenylalanine. Only the CDR3 part of the read is kept: 45 bases, read in frame from the first base. CDR1 is given as SEHNR and CDR2 as FQNEAQ, both from the germline V gene (reference sequence). Here V drops 5 bases and J drops 3 bases, and the junction holds 4 bases not matched to any gene.